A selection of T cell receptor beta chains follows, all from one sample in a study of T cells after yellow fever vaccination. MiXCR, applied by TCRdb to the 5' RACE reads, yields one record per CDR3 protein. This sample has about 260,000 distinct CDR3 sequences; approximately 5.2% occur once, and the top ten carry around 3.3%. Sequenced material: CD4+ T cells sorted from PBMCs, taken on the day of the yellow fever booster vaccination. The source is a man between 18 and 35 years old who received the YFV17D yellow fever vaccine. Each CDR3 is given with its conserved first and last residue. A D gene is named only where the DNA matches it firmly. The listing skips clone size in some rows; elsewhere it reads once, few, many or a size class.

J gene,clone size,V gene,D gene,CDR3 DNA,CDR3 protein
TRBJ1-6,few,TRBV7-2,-,TGTGCCAGCAGCCCCAAGTCCGGCGGGGGGACCCTCCACTTT,CASSPKSGGGTLHF
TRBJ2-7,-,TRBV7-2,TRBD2,TGTGCCAGCAGCACTGGGGGAGGGGCAGGCTACGAGCAGTACTTC,CASSTGGGAGYEQYF
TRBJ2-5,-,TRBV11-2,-,TGTGCCAGCAGCTTAGATCCATTTGGGGAGACCCAGTACTTC,CASSLDPFGETQYF
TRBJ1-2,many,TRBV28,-,TGTGCCAGCAGTTTTTCGGGGGTACTGGGAGGCTACACCTTC,CASSFSGVLGGYTF
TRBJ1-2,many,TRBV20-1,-,TGCAGTGCTAGAGATCTATGGGGGGGCGCCTATGGCTACACCTTC,CSARDLWGGAYGYTF
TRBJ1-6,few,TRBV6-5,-,TGTGCCAGCACCCGGGGGCCTAATTCACCCCTCCACTTT,CASTRGPNSPLHF
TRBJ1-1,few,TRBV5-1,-,TGCGCCAGCACCCCGGGGACGGGGAACACTGAAGCTTTCTTT,CASTPGTGNTEAFF
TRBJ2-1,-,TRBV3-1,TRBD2,TGTGCCAGCAGCCACTCGAACTGGCCTAGCGGGCCCCGCGATGAGCAGTTCTTC,CASSHSNWPSGPRDEQFF
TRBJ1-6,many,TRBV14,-,TGTGCCAGCAGCCAAGGCCTCTATAATTCACCCCTCCACTTT,CASSQGLYNSPLHF
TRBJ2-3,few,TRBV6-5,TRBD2,TGTGCCAGCAGTTACTCGGGGGGGACTGCCGGGACGCAGTATTTT,CASSYSGGTAGTQYF
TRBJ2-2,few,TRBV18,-,TGTGCCAGCTCACCAAGCGGCGCCATGAACACCGGGGAGCTGTTTTTT,CASSPSGAMNTGELFF
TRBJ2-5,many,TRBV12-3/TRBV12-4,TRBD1,TGTGCCAGCAGCCGGGTGACAGGGGTGCGGGAGACCCAGTACTTC,CASSRVTGVRETQYF
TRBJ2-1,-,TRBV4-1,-,TGCGCCAGCAGTCGGGACGGGGTCAATGAGCAGTTCTTC,CASSRDGVNEQFF
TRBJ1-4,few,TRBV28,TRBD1,TGTGCCAGCAGTTTAAATCAGGGGGACGAAAAACTGTTTTTT,CASSLNQGDEKLFF
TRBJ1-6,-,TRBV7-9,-,TGTGCCAGCAGCTTCTCCATCCCGAGATCACCCCTCCACTTT,CASSFSIPRSPLHF
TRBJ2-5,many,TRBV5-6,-,TGTGCCAGCAGCTTGGAGTCGGAGACCCAGTACTTC,CASSLESETQYF
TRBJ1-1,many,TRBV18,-,TGTGCCAGCTCACCACAGGGTAAAAACACTGAAGCTTTCTTT,CASSPQGKNTEAFF
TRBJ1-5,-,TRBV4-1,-,TGCGCCAGCAGCTCCCCCCTAAAAAATCAGCCCCAGCATTTT,CASSSPLKNQPQHF
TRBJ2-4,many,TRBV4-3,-,TGCGCCAGCAGCTCGTGGGATCTGCTAGCCAAAAACATTCAGTACTTC,CASSSWDLLAKNIQYF
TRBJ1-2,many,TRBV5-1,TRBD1,TGCGCCAGCAGCAGGGACAGTTCGTATGGCTACACCTTC,CASSRDSSYGYTF
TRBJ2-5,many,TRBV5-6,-,TGTGCCAGCAGCTTGGTGGCAGGGGCAGAGACCCAGTACTTC,CASSLVAGAETQYF
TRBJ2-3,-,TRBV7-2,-,TGTGCCAGCAGCAGAACGCGGGAAACAGATACGCAGTATTTT,CASSRTRETDTQYF
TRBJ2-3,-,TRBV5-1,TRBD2,TGCGCCAGCAGCCCAGAGCGGGGGCGCCCGGACACAGATACGCAGTATTTT,CASSPERGRPDTDTQYF
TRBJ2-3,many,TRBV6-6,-,TGTGCCAGCAGTTATTTGGGTGATACGCAGTATTTT,CASSYLGDTQYF
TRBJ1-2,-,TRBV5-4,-,TGTGCCAGCAGCTTGGTTCGGGAGCACTATGGCTACACCTTC,CASSLVREHYGYTF
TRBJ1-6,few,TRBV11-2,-,TGTGCCAGCAGCCGTGGAGGAGGGATAAGTTCACCCCTCCACTTT,CASSRGGGISSPLHF
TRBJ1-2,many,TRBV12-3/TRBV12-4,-,TGTGCCAGCAGAGACGGGGGCTATGGCTACACCTTC,CASRDGGYGYTF
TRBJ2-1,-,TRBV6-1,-,TGTGCCAGCTCACAAGGAGGGGGGGGGCGTTATGGTGAGCAGTTCTTC,CASSQGGGGRYGEQFF
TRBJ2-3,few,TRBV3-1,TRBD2,TGTGCCAGCAGCCAAGAGTCGACTAGCGACACAGATACGCAGTATTTT,CASSQESTSDTDTQYF
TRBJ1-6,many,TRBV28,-,TGTGCCAGCAGTTTAGTCTCGAATCCACCCCTCCACTTT,CASSLVSNPPLHF
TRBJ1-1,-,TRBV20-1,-,TGCAGTGCTAGAGCCCCCCACCAAAACACTGAAGCTTTCTTT,CSARAPHQNTEAFF
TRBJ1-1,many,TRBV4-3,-,TGCGCCAGCAGCCAAGTTATGAACACTGAAGCTTTCTTT,CASSQVMNTEAFF
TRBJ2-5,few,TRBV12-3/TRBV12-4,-,TGTGCCGTCATGGACCAAGAGAAAGAGACCCAGTACTTC,CAVMDQEKETQYF
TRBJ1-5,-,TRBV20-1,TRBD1,TGCAGTGCCCCGGGACAGGAGGCTCAGCCCCAGCATTTT,CSAPGQEAQPQHF
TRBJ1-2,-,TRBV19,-,TGTGCCAGTAGTATAGTAGCCGCAGGGCGAAATGGCTACACCTTC,CASSIVAAGRNGYTF
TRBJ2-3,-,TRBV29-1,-,TGCAGCGTTGAAGAGTCCGGGGCAGATACGCAGTATTTT,CSVEESGADTQYF
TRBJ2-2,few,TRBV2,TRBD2,TGTGCCAGCAGGCGGCCAGGCGGGGGGTCGAACACCGGGGAGCTGTTTTTT,CASRRPGGGSNTGELFF
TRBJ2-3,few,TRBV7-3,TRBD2,TGTGCCAGCAGCAATATGCCCCTAGCGGGGCCCACAGATACGCAGTATTTT,CASSNMPLAGPTDTQYF
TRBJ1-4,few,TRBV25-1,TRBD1,TGTGCCAGCAGTGAATGGGACAGGGGAGATGAAAAACTGTTTTTT,CASSEWDRGDEKLFF
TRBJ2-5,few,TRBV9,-,TGTGCCAGCAGCGGGCGGGGAATCGGGGAGACCCAGTACTTC,CASSGRGIGETQYF
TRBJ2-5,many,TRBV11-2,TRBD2,TGTGCCAGCAGCTTAGATGTACTAGCGGGGCTGTACTTC,CASSLDVLAGLYF
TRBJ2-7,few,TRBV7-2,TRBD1,TGTGCCAGCAGCCAATACGGGACAGGGTTGGGCGAGCAGTACTTC,CASSQYGTGLGEQYF
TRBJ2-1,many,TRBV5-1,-,TGCGCCAGCAGCTTGGCCGCGGGGGCCACCTCCTACAATGAGCAGTTCTTC,CASSLAAGATSYNEQFF
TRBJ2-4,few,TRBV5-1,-,TGCGCCAGCAGCGGCCAGGGCGGAGGAAACATTCAGTACTTC,CASSGQGGGNIQYF
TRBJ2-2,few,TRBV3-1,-,TGTGCCAGCAGCCAAGATTCCGCGGGTGGCACCGGGGAGCTGTTTTTT,CASSQDSAGGTGELFF
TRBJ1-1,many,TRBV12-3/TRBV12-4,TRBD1,TGTGCCAGCAGTCGGACAGGGGACACTGAAGCTTTCTTT,CASSRTGDTEAFF
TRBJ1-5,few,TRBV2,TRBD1,TGTGCCAGCAGCTCCGGGACAGGGTTGTGGCAGCCCCAGCATTTT,CASSSGTGLWQPQHF
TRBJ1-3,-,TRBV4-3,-,TGCGCCAGCAGCCAAGATACAGTTAACACCATATATTTT,CASSQDTVNTIYF
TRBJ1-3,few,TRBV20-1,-,TGCAGTGCTAGCCCACAGAGCTCTGGAAACACCATATATTTT,CSASPQSSGNTIYF
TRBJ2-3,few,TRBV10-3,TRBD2,TGTGCCATCAGTGCGGGGGGGAGCACAGATACGCAGTATTTT,CAISAGGSTDTQYF
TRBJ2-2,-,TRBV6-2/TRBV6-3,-,TGTGCCAGCGGGGAGACCGGGGAGCTGTTTTTT,CASGETGELFF
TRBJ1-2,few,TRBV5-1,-,TGCGCCAGCAGCGTGGCGGAGGGCCGACCTCTCTATGGCTACACCTTC,CASSVAEGRPLYGYTF
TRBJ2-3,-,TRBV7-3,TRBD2,TGTGCCAGCAGCCCAACGGGACTAGCGTCGGTGGATACGCAGTATTTT,CASSPTGLASVDTQYF